This TCR beta chain was found in a study of blood T cell repertoires in COVID-19 (dated by TCRdb to about 2020). The study in broad terms: The collaborator samples originated in the United States, Italy and Spain and spanned the acute and convalescent phases of COVID-19. The material from the prospective study consisted of cDNA or gDNA derived from T cells, B-cell-depleted T cells, or PBMCs. Subjects who had been exposed to COVID-19, were actively infected with it, or had recovered from it provided the deeply sampled blood TCRbeta repertoires that made up the dataset. The repertoires were released in a freely available public database intended as a resource for research on the immune response to SARS-CoV-2. Samples were obtained from the ongoing ImmuneRACE study (first 160 participants) and from over a thousand subjects provided by 6 global collaborators. The sample metadata nearly always contained a de-identified subject ID, COVID-19 status, age in years and sex. Where HLA class I and class II types were available, the types were taken from metadata supplied by the sample provider, not from assay-based typing. Results and caveats for the whole study, not just this receptor: Clinical and demographic metadata were provided uncurated, with the amount varying by source and participant.

TCRbeta CDR3 regions were amplified from genomic DNA using the immunoSEQ Assay, a bias-controlled multiplex PCR. From the authors' description of their analysis: Within the assay, amplification of reference gene primers was used to estimate how many nucleated cells each sample contained. To quantify the absolute abundance of each unique TCRbeta CDR3 rearrangement, sequence reads were collapsed and filtered. For each sample, productive Simpson clonality was calculated by taking the square root of Simpson's diversity index across productive rearrangements. Sourced from immuneACCESS, this table was stored by TCRdb with only in-frame sequences that have V and J called. A share of the clones is absent; for the studies checked, an unresolved V gene accounts for under half, and the remainder has no known explanation. That table furnishes V, J and clone size, whereas the DNA furnished D and trimming. The sample records fewer than 100,000 clones, 88% of which are singletons. The ten largest clones capture approximately 46% of the sample.

Concerning this clone: Its antigen is unknown. There are no base qualities to consult, and no much larger clone falls within one base.

CDR3 length: 15 amino acids, cysteine to phenylalanine. This entry keeps only the CDR3 DNA: 45 bases, framed from base 1. The germline V and J ends show losses of 4 bases and 1 base respectively, and no gene match explains 1 base of the junction. The germline V gene gives CDR1 as MGHDK and CDR2 as SYGVNS. The collaborating institutions used their own protocols to collect whole blood in K2EDTA tubes. For TCRbeta analysis, collaborators shipped samples as frozen whole blood, isolated PBMCs, or DNA extracted from either of those sample types. In this chain, TRBV25-1 is recombined with TRBJ2-2, with 9 central nucleotides matching TRBD2. The sequencing sample was made of peripheral blood. The receptor's source is a human donor in a cohort sampled during active COVID-19. DNA sequence: TGTGCCAGCAGTGGTAGCGGGAGGAACACCGGGGAGCTGTTTTTT. This yields the protein CASSGSGRNTGELFF.